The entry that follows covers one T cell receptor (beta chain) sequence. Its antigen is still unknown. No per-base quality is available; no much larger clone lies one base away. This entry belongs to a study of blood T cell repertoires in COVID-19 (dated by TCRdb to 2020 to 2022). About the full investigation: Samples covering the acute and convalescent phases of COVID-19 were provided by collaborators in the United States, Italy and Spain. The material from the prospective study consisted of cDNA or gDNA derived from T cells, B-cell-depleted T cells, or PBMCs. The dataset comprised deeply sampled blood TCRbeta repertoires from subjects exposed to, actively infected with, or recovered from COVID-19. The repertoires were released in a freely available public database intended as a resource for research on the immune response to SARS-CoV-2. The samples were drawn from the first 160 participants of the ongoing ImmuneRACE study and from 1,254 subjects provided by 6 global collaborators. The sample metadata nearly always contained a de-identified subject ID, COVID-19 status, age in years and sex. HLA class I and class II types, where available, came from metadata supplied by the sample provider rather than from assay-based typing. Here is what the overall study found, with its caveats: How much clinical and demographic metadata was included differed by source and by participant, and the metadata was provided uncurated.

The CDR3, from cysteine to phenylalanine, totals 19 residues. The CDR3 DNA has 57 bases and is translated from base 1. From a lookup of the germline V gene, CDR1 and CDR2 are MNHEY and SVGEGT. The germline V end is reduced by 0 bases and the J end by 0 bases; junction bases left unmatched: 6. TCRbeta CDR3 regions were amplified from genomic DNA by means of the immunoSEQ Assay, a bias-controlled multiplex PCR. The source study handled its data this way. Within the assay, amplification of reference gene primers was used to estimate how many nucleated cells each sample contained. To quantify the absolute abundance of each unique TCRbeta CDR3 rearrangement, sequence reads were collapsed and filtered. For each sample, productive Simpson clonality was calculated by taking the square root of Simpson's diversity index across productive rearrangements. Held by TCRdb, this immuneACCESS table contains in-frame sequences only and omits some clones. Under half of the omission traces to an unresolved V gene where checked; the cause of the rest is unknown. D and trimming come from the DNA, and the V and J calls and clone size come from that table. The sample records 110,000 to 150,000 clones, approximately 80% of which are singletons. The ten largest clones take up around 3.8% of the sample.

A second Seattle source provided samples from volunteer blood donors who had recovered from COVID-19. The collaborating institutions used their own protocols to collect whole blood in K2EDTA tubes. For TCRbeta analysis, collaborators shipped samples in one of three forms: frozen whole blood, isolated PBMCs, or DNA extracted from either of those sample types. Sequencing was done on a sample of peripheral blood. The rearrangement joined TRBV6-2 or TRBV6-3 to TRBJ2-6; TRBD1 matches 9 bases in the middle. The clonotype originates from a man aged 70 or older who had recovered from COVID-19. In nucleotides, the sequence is TGTGCCAGCAGTTACTCGGCGGGACAGGGACTCTCTGGGGCCAACGTCCTGACTTTC. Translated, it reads CASSYSAGQGLSGANVLTF.